Listed below are T cell receptor beta chains from one sample, sequenced in a study of blood T cell repertoires in COVID-19. Method: immunoSEQ multiplex PCR; TCRdb's copy keeps in-frame clones and lacks some. The sample contains a few hundred thousand clones, roughly nine tenths of which appear only once. The material sequenced was peripheral blood. The receptors stem from a man younger than 35 with active or convalescent COVID-19. Each CDR3 is given with its conserved first and last residue. The D gene is left open where the match is weak. Where a row states a size, it is once, few, many or the class of an expanded clone; other rows omit it.

J: TRBJ2-1
V: TRBV15
D: TRBD2
size: NA
DNA: TGTGCCACCAGCCGAAAGACTAGCGGGAAGAACAATGAGCAGTTCTTC
CDR3: CATSRKTSGKNNEQFF

J: TRBJ1-1
V: TRBV18
D: TRBD1
size: few
DNA: TGTGCCAGCTCACGGCGACAGGGGTTGAACACTGAAGCTTTCTTT
CDR3: CASSRRQGLNTEAFF

J: TRBJ1-5
V: TRBV7-9
D: NA
size: NA
DNA: TGTGCCAGCAGCAGTGACACGGCTAGCAATCAGCCCCAGCATTTT
CDR3: CASSSDTASNQPQHF

J: TRBJ2-5
V: TRBV11-3
D: TRBD2
size: NA
DNA: TGTGCCAGCAGCCGCAGCGGGGGCGGGAAGACCCAGTACTTC
CDR3: CASSRSGGGKTQYF

J: TRBJ1-1
V: TRBV20-1
D: NA
size: NA
DNA: TGCAGTGCTCCTAAAATATTTGAAGCTTTCTTT
CDR3: CSAPKIFEAFF

J: TRBJ1-1
V: TRBV27
D: NA
size: NA
DNA: TGTGCCAGCAGTTTTAGAGGGCGGGCAACTGAAGCTTTCTTT
CDR3: CASSFRGRATEAFF

J: TRBJ2-4
V: TRBV27
D: NA
size: NA
DNA: TGTGCCAGCAGCTACCTGGGAGGGGGCAAAAACATTCAGTACTTC
CDR3: CASSYLGGGKNIQYF

J: TRBJ2-1
V: TRBV5-8
D: TRBD1
size: NA
DNA: TGTGCCAGCAGCATTCCCGGGACAGGGGTCTACAATGAGCAGTTCTTC
CDR3: CASSIPGTGVYNEQFF

J: TRBJ1-3
V: TRBV18
D: NA
size: NA
DNA: TGTGCCAGCTCACGAGGCCCGAACTCTGGAAACACCATATATTTT
CDR3: CASSRGPNSGNTIYF

J: TRBJ1-5
V: TRBV6-5
D: NA
size: NA
DNA: TGTGCCAGCAGTTCAGGACTAAATAGCAATCAGCCCCAGCATTTT
CDR3: CASSSGLNSNQPQHF

J: TRBJ1-2
V: TRBV18
D: NA
size: once
DNA: TGTGCCAGCTCACCCAGTTCAGGGGATGCTGGCTACACCTTC
CDR3: CASSPSSGDAGYTF

J: TRBJ2-5
V: TRBV11-2
D: TRBD2
size: NA
DNA: TGTGCCAGCAGTCTAGCGGGAGTAGAGACCCAGTACTTC
CDR3: CASSLAGVETQYF

J: TRBJ2-1
V: TRBV7-2
D: TRBD2
size: NA
DNA: TGTGCCAGCAGCCGTTTTTTTTCAGGACTAGCGGGGGATGAGCAGTTCTTC
CDR3: CASSRFFSGLAGDEQFF

J: TRBJ1-1
V: TRBV3-1/TRBV3-2
D: NA
size: once
DNA: TGTGCCAGCAGCCAAGATGGGGCCGGCAGGGCAAATTTCTTT
CDR3: CASSQDGAGRANFF

J: TRBJ2-7
V: TRBV5-4
D: NA
size: NA
DNA: TGTGCCAGCAGCTTGGGGACAAACTCCTACGAGCAGTACTTC
CDR3: CASSLGTNSYEQYF

J: TRBJ2-3
V: TRBV6-5
D: TRBD1
size: NA
DNA: TGTGCCAGCAGTTACTCGGGGACAGGGGCGACAGATACGCAGTATTTT
CDR3: CASSYSGTGATDTQYF

J: TRBJ2-1
V: TRBV28
D: TRBD2
size: NA
DNA: TGTGCCAGCAGTCCAGATAGCGGGAGCTCCTACAATGAGCAGTTCTTC
CDR3: CASSPDSGSSYNEQFF

J: TRBJ1-2
V: TRBV7-9
D: NA
size: few
DNA: TGTGCCAGCAGCTTAACAGGCTATGGCTACACCTTC
CDR3: CASSLTGYGYTF

J: TRBJ2-7
V: TRBV29-1
D: TRBD1
size: NA
DNA: TGCAGCGGCGAGACAGGGGGCCACGAGCAGTACTTC
CDR3: CSGETGGHEQYF

J: TRBJ2-4
V: TRBV29-1
D: TRBD2
size: NA
DNA: TGCAGCGTAGGAGGGACTAGCGGGGGGGTAGCCAAAAACATTCAGTACTTC
CDR3: CSVGGTSGGVAKNIQYF

J: TRBJ2-1
V: TRBV4-2
D: NA
size: NA
DNA: TGTGCCAGCAGCCAAGAGCCAGGACTACTGAATGAGCAGTTCTTC
CDR3: CASSQEPGLLNEQFF

J: TRBJ1-1
V: TRBV7-2
D: TRBD1
size: NA
DNA: TGTGCCAGCAGCATGAGACAGGGTGGTTGGAACACTGAAGCTTTCTTT
CDR3: CASSMRQGGWNTEAFF

J: TRBJ1-5
V: TRBV6-6
D: NA
size: NA
DNA: TGTGCCAGCTTCGCAGGGGCTTGGCAGCCCCAGCATTTT
CDR3: CASFAGAWQPQHF

J: TRBJ1-2
V: TRBV4-3
D: TRBD1
size: NA
DNA: TGCGCCAGCAGCCTTGGACAGGAGGCCGCTTCTGGCTACACCTTC
CDR3: CASSLGQEAASGYTF

J: TRBJ1-5
V: TRBV7-2
D: NA
size: NA
DNA: TGTGCCAGCAGCTTCAACGGGGGACAGCCCCAGCATTTT
CDR3: CASSFNGGQPQHF

J: TRBJ1-2
V: TRBV29-1
D: NA
size: NA
DNA: TGCAGCGTTGAAGCCACCATAGATGGCTATGGCTACACCTTC
CDR3: CSVEATIDGYGYTF

J: TRBJ2-1
V: TRBV11-1
D: TRBD2
size: NA
DNA: TGTGCCAGCAGCTCTAGCGGGAGAGCCTCTTTCGGTGAGCAGTTCTTC
CDR3: CASSSSGRASFGEQFF

J: TRBJ1-5
V: TRBV5-8
D: TRBD1
size: NA
DNA: TGTGCCAGCAGCGTCGGACAGGGTGGGGATCAGCCCCAGCATTTT
CDR3: CASSVGQGGDQPQHF